This T cell receptor beta chain was obtained from a study of OX40 agonist ivuxolimab in advanced cancers. Whole-study results and caveats: At 0.1 to 3.0 mg/kg and by week 6, CD4+ and CD8+ T cells in the blood had expanded clonally.

About this clone: Its target is unknown.

V lost 1 base and J lost 0, with 6 bases in between. Germline CDR1 is SGHAT and CDR2 is FQDESV (reference sequence). This CDR3 spans 14 amino acids. Using immunoSEQ multiplex PCR, the repertoire was profiled, and TCRdb retains in-frame clones only, with some absent. Here the sample spans approximately 69,000 clones, just under 85% being singletons. The rearrangement links TRBV11-1 to TRBJ1-1; tentatively, D is TRBD1 (5 bases). The sample in question was CD4+ or CD8+ T cells sorted from blood, obtained in a trial of the OX40 agonist ivuxolimab. The sequence was obtained from an adult with an advanced solid tumor such as melanoma, head and neck, liver or kidney cancer. CDR3 sequence: CASSLGQMNTEAFF. CDR3 DNA: TGTGCCAGCAGCTTAGGACAGATGAACACTGAAGCTTTCTTT.